This T cell receptor (beta chain) was documented in a study of control samples from healthy donors and cancer patients. The CDR3 runs to 16 residues. CDR1 is LGHNA, CDR2 YSLEER, per germline. V was shortened by 0 bases and J by 4 bases, with 15 bases between the two germline ends. TCRdb's copy holds only in-frame clones and misses some; the assay was immunoSEQ multiplex PCR. This sample has 95,000 to 150,000 clones, with approximately 84% found just once. The chain recombines TRBV4-3 with TRBJ1-1; tentative D call: TRBD1 (5 bases). The sequence was obtained from a man younger than 35 in good health. The sequenced sample consisted of blood. The CDR3 DNA sequence: TGCGCCAGCAGCCAAGATCAACAGGCCGGGGGCACTGAAGCTTTCTTT. It codes for CASSQDQQAGGTEAFF.